The 17 T cell receptor beta chains below were found in one sample sequenced in a study of blood T cell repertoires in COVID-19. The data were produced by immunoSEQ multiplex PCR, yet TCRdb's version contains in-frame clones alone and is incomplete. The sample includes 140,000 to 150,000 clones, around 78% of them seen just once. Input material: peripheral blood. These receptors were collected from a woman aged 60-70 years with acute or convalescent COVID-19.

This clone was picked up one time. This rearrangement joins TRBV21-1 to TRBJ2-5; the table names TRBD2, a call not compared with the DNA. TRBV21-1 is a pseudogene locus. This CDR3 region has 16 residues. The CDR3 region has the DNA TGTGCCAGCGGAGAGGGGTCTAAGCGGGTGACGAAGACCCAGTACTTC. Translating it yields CASGEGSKRVTKTQYF.

V and J are TRBV29-1 and TRBJ2-3, with TRBD2 identical over 7 bases. Looked up from germline, CDR1 is SQVTM and CDR2 is ANQGSEA. The CDR3 is made up of 14 amino acids. The J segment lost 3 bases and the V segment lost 3 bases, leaving 6 bases of the junction unmatched. The CDR3 nucleotides are TGCAGCGTTGATGGGCGGGAGTGGACAGATACGCAGTATTTT. Protein: CSVDGREWTDTQYF.

J is TRBJ1-5 and V is TRBV6-6, with 7 bases fitting TRBD1. Per the germline V gene, CDR1 is MNHNY and CDR2 is SVGAGI (reference sequence). V lost 2 bases, J lost 4 bases, and 2 bases stayed unmatched. This CDR3 region has 14 residues. CDR3 sequence (DNA): TGTGCCAGCAGTTACGAGGACAGGAATCAGCCCCAGCATTTT. Residues: CASSYEDRNQPQHF.

This chain uses TRBV5-1 with TRBJ1-6; 7 nucleotides align to TRBD1. Unmatched junction bases numbered 7, after V lost 0 bases and J lost 10 bases. Germline values: CDR1 SGHRS, CDR2 YFSETQ. The CDR3 is made up of 15 amino acids. The CDR3 loop reads CASSLEGRGVSPLHF. CDR3 DNA sequence: TGCGCCAGCAGCTTGGAGGGCAGGGGGGTCTCACCCCTCCACTTT.

The CDR3 sequence: CASRAGPRGNEQFF. CDR3 DNA: TGTGCCAGCAGAGCGGGACCAAGGGGCAATGAGCAGTTCTTC. V usage is TRBV6-5 and J usage is TRBJ2-1; 7 bases map to TRBD2. The junction had 8 bases not matched to a gene; V was cut back by 6 bases and J by 6 bases. From germline, CDR1 is MNHEY and CDR2 SVGAGI. The CDR3 is made up of 14 amino acids.

The chain is built from TRBV6-5 and TRBJ2-1; D is perhaps TRBD2 (6 bases). The germline CDR1 and CDR2 sequences are MNHEY and SVGAGI. There are 15 residues in the CDR3. V dropped 0 bases and J dropped 9 bases, with 15 bases sitting between them. The CDR3 loop reads CASSYSGGGLGEQFF. The CDR3 nucleotides are TGTGCCAGCAGTTACTCGGGGGGAGGTCTCGGTGAGCAGTTCTTC.

The chain couples TRBV27 to TRBJ2-2; maybe TRBD1 (6 bases). Germline V gives CDR1 MNHEY, CDR2 SMNVEV (reference sequence). This CDR3 comprises 14 residues. V lost 5 bases to trimming and J lost 3 bases, with 10 bases between them. The CDR3 spells CASSRDIYTGELFF. Written as DNA, the CDR3 is TGTGCCAGCAGTCGGGACATCTACACCGGGGAGCTGTTTTTT.

The gene calls are TRBV3-1 (or the pseudogene TRBV3-2) and TRBJ2-7, with no clear D. Germline-derived CDR1 and CDR2 are LGHDT and YNNKEL (reference sequence). V was shortened by 0 bases and J by 2 bases, with 8 bases between the two germline ends. The length of the CDR3 is 14 residues. CDR3 region: CASSQDPRPYEQYF. CDR3 nucleotides: TGTGCCAGCAGCCAAGATCCCCGTCCCTACGAGCAGTACTTC.

V usage is TRBV5-1 and J usage is TRBJ2-2; 9 bases fit TRBD2. Germline V gives CDR1 SGHRS, CDR2 YFSETQ. The ends lost 5 bases at V and 6 bases at J; junction bases unmatched: 14. This CDR3 is 17 amino acids long. The CDR3 bases are TGCGCCAGCAGGTTACATAGCGGGAGAAGTGGGCCCGGGGAGCTGTTTTTT. Translating gives CASRLHSGRSGPGELFF. Filled out from reference TRBV5-1 and TRBJ2-2, the complete variable domain reads KAGVTQTPRYLIKTRGQQVTLSCSPISGHRSVSWYQQTPGQGLQFLFEYFSETQRNKGNFPGRFSGRQFSNSRSEMNVSTLELGDSALYLCASRLHSGRSGPGELFFGEGSRLTVL.

The chain recombines TRBV10-3 with TRBJ2-7, with D possibly matching TRBD1 (5 bases). CDR3 length: 12 residues. Per germline, CDR1 ENHRY and CDR2 SYGVKD. V was pared by 2 bases and J by 3 bases, with 5 bases between. The DNA for the CDR3 is TGTGCCATCAGTGAGGACAGCTACGAGCAGTACTTC. This gives the protein CAISEDSYEQYF.

The chain employs TRBV7-6 and TRBJ2-3; 7 bases fit TRBD2. The CDR3 has 16 residues. CDR1 and CDR2 from the germline V gene are SGHVS and FNYEAQ. The ends lost 4 bases at V and 3 bases at J; junction bases unmatched: 10. The CDR3 DNA follows: TGTGCCAGCAGCTCCTCCCGGACTAGAGGTACAGATACGCAGTATTTT. As protein: CASSSSRTRGTDTQYF.

The chain combines TRBV5-1 with TRBJ2-1; 10 bases match TRBD1. V lost 4 bases and J lost 2; bases outside the gene matches: 9. CDR3 length: 17 residues. The germline gives CDR1 SGHRS, CDR2 YFSETQ. The chain's CDR3 is CASSTGQGRPAYNEQFF. In nucleotides, the CDR3 is TGCGCCAGCAGCACGGGACAGGGGCGCCCGGCCTACAATGAGCAGTTCTTC.

The J gene is TRBJ2-7, the V gene TRBV29-1, with 7 nucleotides matching TRBD1. Germline CDR1 and CDR2: SQVTM and ANQGSEA. The CDR3 has 17 amino acids. Germline trimming cut 1 base from V and 0 bases from J; bases unmatched to any gene: 12. CDR3 nucleotide sequence: TGCAGCGTTGAAGGAACTTGGGGTCCAGGGGGCTCCTACGAGCAGTACTTC. It encodes CSVEGTWGPGGSYEQYF.

V usage is TRBV27 and J usage is TRBJ2-5, with a possible D match to TRBD1 (5 bases). This CDR3 contains 15 residues. With 6 bases removed from V and 2 bases from J, the gap between germline ends came to 16 bases. Germline V CDR1 and CDR2: MNHEY, SMNVEV (reference sequence). CDR3 DNA: TGTGCCAGCAGATACAGACAGCGAACTCAAGAGACCCAGTACTTC. Translation: CASRYRQRTQETQYF.

The chain couples TRBV5-1 to TRBJ1-6; possibly TRBD1 for D (6 bases). Germline V lookup: CDR1 SGHRS, CDR2 YFSETQ. The V gene lost 5 bases and the J gene lost 8 bases, with 14 bases spanning the gap. CDR3 size: 14 residues. This CDR3 is CASRRGGQDSPLHF. CDR3 DNA: TGCGCCAGCAGGAGAGGGGGTCAAGATTCACCCCTCCACTTT.

This clone was seen only once. The CDR3 loop reads CATSSASGKSYNEQFF. DNA for the CDR3: TGTGCCACCAGCAGCGCCTCGGGAAAGTCCTACAATGAGCAGTTCTTC. The J gene is TRBJ2-1, the V gene TRBV15, with D possibly being TRBD2 (5 bases). Looked up from germline, CDR1 is LNHNV and CDR2 is YYDKDF (reference sequence). This CDR3 has 16 amino acids. The ends were cut back, 3 bases at V and 1 base at J, with 13 bases in the middle.

The rearrangement joins TRBV5-6 to TRBJ2-3, with a tentative D call TRBD1 (6 bases). The CDR3 extends over 13 amino acids. V lost 1 base to trimming and J lost 3 bases, with 6 bases between them. Looked up from germline, CDR1 is SGHDT and CDR2 is YYEEEE. CDR3 in DNA: TGTGCCAGCAGCTTGCAGGGGACAGATACGCAGTATTTT. Amino acids: CASSLQGTDTQYF. Looking up the rest from reference TRBV5-6 and TRBJ2-3 gives the full variable domain: DAGVTQSPTHLIKTRGQQVTLRCSPKSGHDTVSWYQQALGQGPQFIFQYYEEEERQRGNFPDRFSGHQFPNYSSELNVNALLLGDSALYLCASSLQGTDTQYFGPGTRLTVL.